The clone carrying this T cell receptor beta chain was recorded only once. Germline V lookup: CDR1 LGHDT, CDR2 YNNKEL (reference sequence). The CDR3 totals 16 residues. The J segment lost 6 bases and the V segment lost 3 bases, leaving 8 bases of the junction unmatched. This sample is drawn from a study of blood T cell repertoires in COVID-19. Study information: The United States, Italy and Spain supplied acute and convalescent COVID-19 samples.

Using immunoSEQ multiplex PCR, the repertoire was profiled, and TCRdb retains in-frame clones only, with some absent. The sample includes 100,000 to 150,000 clones, 70% to 90% seen only once; the top ten take over 1%. Source material: peripheral blood. V is TRBV3-1 (or the pseudogene TRBV3-2) and J is TRBJ2-2, with 9 bases that match TRBD1. This sequence originates from a woman of 80 years or more with acute or convalescent COVID-19. The CDR3 nucleotides read TGTGCCAGCAGCCACCGGGACAGGGTCCCTTCCGGGGAGCTGTTTTTT. Protein sequence: CASSHRDRVPSGELFF.